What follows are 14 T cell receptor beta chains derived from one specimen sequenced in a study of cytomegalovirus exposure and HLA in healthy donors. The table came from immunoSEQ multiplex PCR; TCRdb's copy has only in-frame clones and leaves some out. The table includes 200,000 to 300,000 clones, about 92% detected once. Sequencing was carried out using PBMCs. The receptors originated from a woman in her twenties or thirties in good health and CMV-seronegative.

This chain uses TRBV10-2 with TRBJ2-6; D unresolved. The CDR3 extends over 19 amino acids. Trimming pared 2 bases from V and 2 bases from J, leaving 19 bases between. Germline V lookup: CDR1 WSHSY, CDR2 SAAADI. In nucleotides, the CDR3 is TGCGCCAGCAGTGAGACGACGGTCGCCCCCCTTGCTGGGGCCAACGTCCTGACTTTC. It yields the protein CASSETTVAPLAGANVLTF.

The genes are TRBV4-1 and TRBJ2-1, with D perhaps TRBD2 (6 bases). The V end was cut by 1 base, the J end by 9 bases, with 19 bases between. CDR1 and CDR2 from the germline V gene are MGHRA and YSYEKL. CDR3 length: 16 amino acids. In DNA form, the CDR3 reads TGCGCCAGCAGCCAAGGGCGGGTCGGGGGTCTAGGTGAGCAGTTCTTC. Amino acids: CASSQGRVGGLGEQFF.

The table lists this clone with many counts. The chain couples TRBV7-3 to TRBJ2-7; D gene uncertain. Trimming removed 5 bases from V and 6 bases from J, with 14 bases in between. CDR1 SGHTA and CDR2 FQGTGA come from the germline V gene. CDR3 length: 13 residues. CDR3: CASSLTSISEQYF. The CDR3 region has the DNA TGTGCCAGCAGCCTGACGAGTATCTCCGAGCAGTACTTC.

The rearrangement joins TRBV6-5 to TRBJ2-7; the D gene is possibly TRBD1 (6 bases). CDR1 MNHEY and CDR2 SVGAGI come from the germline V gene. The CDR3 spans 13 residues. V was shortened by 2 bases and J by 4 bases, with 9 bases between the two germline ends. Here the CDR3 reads CASSYGGRYEQYF. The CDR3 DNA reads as TGTGCCAGCAGTTACGGGGGCCGTTACGAGCAGTACTTC.

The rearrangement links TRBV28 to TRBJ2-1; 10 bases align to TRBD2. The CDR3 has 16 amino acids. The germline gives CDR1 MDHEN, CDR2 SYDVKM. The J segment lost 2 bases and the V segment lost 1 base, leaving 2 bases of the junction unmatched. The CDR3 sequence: CASSLFTSGTYNEQFF. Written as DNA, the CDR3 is TGTGCCAGCAGTTTATTCACTAGCGGGACCTACAATGAGCAGTTCTTC.

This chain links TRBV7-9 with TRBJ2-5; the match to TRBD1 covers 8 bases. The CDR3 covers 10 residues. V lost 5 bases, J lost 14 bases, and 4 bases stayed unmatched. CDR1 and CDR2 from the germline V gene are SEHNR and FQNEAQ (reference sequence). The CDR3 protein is CASSQDRVYF. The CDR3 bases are TGTGCCAGCAGCCAGGACAGGGTTTACTTC.

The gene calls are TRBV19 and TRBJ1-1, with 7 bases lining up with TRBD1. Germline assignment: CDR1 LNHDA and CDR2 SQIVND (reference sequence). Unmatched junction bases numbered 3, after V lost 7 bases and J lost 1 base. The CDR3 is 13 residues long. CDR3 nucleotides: TGTGCCAGTACTTGGGACAGGAACACTGAAGCTTTCTTT. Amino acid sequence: CASTWDRNTEAFF.

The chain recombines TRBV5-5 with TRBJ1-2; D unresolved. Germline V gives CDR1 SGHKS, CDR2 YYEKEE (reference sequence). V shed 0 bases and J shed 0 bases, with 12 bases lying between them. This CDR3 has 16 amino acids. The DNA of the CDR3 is TGTGCCAGCAGCTTGGGGCCACAGCGGACTAACTATGGCTACACCTTC. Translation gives CASSLGPQRTNYGYTF.

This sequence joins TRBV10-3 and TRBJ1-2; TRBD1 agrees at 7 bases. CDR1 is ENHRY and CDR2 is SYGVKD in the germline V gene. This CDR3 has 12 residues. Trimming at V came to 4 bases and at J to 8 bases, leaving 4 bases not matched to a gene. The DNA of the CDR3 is TGTGCCATCAGTGTACAGGGGTTCGGCTACACCTTC. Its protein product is CAISVQGFGYTF.

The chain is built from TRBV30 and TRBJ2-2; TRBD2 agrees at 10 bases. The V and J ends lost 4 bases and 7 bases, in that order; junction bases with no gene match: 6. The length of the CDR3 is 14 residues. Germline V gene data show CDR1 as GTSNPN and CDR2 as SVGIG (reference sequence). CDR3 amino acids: CAWMSGRAGGELFF. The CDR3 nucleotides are TGTGCCTGGATGAGCGGGAGGGCCGGCGGGGAGCTGTTTTTT.

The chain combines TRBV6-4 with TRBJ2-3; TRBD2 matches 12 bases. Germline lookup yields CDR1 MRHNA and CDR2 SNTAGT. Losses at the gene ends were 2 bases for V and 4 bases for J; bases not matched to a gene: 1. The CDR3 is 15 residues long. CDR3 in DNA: TGTGCCAGCAGTGACGCTAGCGGGAGGGCAGATACGCAGTATTTT. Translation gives CASSDASGRADTQYF.

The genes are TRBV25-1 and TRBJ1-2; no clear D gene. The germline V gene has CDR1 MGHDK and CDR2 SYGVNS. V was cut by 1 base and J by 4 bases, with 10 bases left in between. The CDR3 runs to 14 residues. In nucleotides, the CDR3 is TGTGCCAGCAGTGAATTACGGGCATCCTATGGCTACACCTTC. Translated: CASSELRASYGYTF.

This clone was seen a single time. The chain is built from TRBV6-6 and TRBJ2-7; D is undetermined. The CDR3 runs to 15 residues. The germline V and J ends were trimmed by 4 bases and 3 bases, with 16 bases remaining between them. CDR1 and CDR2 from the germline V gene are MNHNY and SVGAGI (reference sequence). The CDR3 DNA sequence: TGTGCCAGCAGTTTGACTCCAACCCCAGGCTACGAGCAGTACTTC. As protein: CASSLTPTPGYEQYF.

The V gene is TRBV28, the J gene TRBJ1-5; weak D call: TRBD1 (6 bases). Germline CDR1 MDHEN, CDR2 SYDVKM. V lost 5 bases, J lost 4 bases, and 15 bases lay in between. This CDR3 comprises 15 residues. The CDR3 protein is CASSQEAGVNQPQHF. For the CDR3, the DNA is TGTGCCAGCAGTCAGGAGGCAGGGGTGAATCAGCCCCAGCATTTT.